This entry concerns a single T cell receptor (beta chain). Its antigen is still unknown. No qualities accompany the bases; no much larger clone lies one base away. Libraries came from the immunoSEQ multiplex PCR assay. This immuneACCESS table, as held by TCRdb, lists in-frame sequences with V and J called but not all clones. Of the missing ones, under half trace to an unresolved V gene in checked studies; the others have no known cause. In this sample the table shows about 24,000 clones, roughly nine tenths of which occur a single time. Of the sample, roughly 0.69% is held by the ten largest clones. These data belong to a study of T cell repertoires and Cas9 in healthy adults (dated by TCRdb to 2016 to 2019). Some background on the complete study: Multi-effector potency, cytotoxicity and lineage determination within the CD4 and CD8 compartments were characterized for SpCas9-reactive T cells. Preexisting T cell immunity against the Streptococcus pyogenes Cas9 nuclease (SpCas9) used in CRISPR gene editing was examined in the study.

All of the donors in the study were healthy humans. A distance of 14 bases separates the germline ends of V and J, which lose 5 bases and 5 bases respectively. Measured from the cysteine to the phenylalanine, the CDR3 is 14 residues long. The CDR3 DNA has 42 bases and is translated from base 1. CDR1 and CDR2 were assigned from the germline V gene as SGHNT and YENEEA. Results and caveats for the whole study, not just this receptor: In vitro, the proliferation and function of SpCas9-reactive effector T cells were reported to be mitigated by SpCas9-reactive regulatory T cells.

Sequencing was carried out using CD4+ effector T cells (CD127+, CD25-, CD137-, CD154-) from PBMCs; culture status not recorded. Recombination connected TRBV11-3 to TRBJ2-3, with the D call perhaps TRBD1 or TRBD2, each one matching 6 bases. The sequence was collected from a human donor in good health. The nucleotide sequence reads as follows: TGTGCCAGCAGCCGAGGAGGGGGTGGAGATACGCAGTATTTT. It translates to CASSRGGGGDTQYF.